The T cell receptor (beta chain) under discussion was sequenced for a study of sequential checkpoint blockade in melanoma. The wider study: Approximately 20 patients had tumor biopsies before treatment and at week 13.

This clone was seen only a few times. At one of its ends the junction is not consistent with the germline gene, which may arise from a read error. Documented treatment: randomized to nivolumab then ipilimumab (arm A) or the reverse (arm B). DNA-damaging chemotherapy had not been given to any patient beforehand. Profiling relied on immunoSEQ multiplex PCR, and the TCRdb table lists in-frame clones only, not all of them. This sample carries approximately 2,000 clones, roughly 30% of them seen once, and the ten largest clones take roughly 23%. This CDR3 is built from 17 residues. Germline assignment: CDR1 MNHGY and CDR2 SAAAGT.

This clonotype originated in a human donor with melanoma. J is TRBJ2-7 and V is TRBV6-8; 11 nucleotides match TRBD1. This specimen consisted of tumor tissue (inferred from file names), obtained from a patient given nivolumab and ipilimumab in sequence. As DNA, the CDR3 is TGTGCCATCAGTGGACAGGGGGCTTCGTTAACCTCCTACGAGCAGTACTTC. It is translated as CAISGQGASLTSYEQYF.